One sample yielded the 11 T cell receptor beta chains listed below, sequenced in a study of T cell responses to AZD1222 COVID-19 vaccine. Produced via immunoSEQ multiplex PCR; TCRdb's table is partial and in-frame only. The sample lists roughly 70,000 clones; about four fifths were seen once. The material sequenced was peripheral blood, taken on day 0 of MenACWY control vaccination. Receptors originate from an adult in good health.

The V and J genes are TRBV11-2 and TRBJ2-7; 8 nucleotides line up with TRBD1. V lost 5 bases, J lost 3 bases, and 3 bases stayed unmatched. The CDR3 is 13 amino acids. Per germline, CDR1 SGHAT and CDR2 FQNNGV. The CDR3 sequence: CASSPGTGYEQYF. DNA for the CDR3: TGTGCCAGCAGCCCCGGGACAGGCTACGAGCAGTACTTC.

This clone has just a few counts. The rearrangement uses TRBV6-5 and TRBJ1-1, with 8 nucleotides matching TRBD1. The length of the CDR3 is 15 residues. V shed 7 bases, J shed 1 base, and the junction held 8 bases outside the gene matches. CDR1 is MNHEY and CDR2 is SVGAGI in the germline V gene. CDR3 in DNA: TGTGCCAGCACCTCCCTCACAGGGGGGAACACTGAAGCTTTCTTT. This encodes CASTSLTGGNTEAFF.

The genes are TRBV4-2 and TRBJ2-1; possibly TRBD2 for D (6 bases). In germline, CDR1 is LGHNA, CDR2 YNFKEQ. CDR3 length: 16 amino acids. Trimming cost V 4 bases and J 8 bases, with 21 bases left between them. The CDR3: CASSPRRNGGEDEQFF. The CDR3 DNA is TGTGCCAGCAGCCCAAGAAGGAACGGGGGTGAAGATGAGCAGTTCTTC.

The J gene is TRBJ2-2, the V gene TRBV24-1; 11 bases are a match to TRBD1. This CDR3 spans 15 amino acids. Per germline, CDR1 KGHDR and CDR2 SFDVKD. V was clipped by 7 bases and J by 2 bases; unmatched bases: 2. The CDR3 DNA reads TGTGCCACCAGCCGGACAGGGGGCAACACCGGGGAGCTGTTTTTT. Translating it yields CATSRTGGNTGELFF.

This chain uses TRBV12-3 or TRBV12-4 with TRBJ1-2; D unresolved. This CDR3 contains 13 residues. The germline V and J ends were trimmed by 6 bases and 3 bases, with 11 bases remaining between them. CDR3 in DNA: TGTGCCAGCAGCCTGGCTGGGGACTATGGCTACACCTTC. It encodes CASSLAGDYGYTF.

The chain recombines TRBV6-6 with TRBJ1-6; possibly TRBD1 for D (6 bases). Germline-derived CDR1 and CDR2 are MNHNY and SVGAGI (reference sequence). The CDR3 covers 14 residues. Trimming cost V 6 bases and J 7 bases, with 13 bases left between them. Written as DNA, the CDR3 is TGTGCCAGCAGGGCAGATACAGGGAATTCACCCCTCCACTTT. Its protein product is CASRADTGNSPLHF.

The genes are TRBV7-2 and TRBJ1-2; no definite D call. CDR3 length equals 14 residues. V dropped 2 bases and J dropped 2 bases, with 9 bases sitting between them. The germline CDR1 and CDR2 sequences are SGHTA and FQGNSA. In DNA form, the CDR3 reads TGTGCCAGCAGCTTAACAGTAACGAACTATGGCTACACCTTC. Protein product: CASSLTVTNYGYTF.

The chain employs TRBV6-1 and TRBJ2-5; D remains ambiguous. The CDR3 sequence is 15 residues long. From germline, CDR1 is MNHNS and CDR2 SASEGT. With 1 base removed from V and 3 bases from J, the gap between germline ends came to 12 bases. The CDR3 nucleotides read TGTGCCAGCAGTGAAGGAAGACTGAAGGAAGAGACCCAGTACTTC. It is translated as CASSEGRLKEETQYF.

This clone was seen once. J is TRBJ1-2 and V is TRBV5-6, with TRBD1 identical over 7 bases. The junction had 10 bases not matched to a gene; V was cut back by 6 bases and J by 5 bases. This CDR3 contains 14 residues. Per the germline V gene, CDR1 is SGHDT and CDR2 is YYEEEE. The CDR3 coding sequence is TGTGCCAGCAACCAACAGGGGTCCCTTTATGGCTACACCTTC. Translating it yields CASNQQGSLYGYTF.

CDR3 sequence: CASSSPGRGEPNTGELFF. CDR3 bases: TGCGCCAGCAGCTCTCCCGGCCGTGGGGAGCCCAACACCGGGGAGCTGTTTTTT. J is TRBJ2-2 and V is TRBV5-1; tentative D call: TRBD2 (5 bases). The germline V and J ends were trimmed by 3 bases and 2 bases, with 20 bases remaining between them. Germline V lookup: CDR1 SGHRS, CDR2 YFSETQ. This CDR3 is built from 18 residues.

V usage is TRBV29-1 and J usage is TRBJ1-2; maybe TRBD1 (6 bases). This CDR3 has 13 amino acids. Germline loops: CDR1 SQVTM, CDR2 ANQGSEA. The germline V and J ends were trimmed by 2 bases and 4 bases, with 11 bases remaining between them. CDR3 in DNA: TGCAGCGTTGAACAGGGAGGGGGCTATGGCTACACCTTC. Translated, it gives CSVEQGGGYGYTF.